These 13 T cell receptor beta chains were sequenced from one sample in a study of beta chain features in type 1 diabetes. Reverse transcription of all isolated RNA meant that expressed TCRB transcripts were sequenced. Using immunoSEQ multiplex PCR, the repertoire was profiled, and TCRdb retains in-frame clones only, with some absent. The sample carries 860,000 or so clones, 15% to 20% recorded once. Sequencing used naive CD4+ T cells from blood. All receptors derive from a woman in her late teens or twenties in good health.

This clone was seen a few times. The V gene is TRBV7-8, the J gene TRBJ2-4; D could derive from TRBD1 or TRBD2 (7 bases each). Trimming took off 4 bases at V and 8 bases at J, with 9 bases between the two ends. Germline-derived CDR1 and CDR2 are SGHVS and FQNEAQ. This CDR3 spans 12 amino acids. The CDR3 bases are TGTGCCAGCAGCTCAGGGGGGGACATTCAGTACTTC. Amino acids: CASSSGGDIQYF.

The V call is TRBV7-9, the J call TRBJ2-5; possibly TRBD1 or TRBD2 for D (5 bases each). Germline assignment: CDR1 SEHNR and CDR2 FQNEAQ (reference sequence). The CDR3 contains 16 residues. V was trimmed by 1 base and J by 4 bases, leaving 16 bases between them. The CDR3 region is CASSLEGSYFSETQYF. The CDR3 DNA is TGTGCCAGCAGCTTAGAGGGGAGCTACTTTTCAGAGACCCAGTACTTC.

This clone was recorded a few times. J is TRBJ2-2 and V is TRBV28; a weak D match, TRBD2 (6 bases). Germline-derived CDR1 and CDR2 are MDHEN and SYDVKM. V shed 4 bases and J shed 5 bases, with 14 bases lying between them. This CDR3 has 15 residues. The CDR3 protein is CASSSWGLPTGELFF. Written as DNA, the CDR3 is TGTGCCAGCAGTTCGTGGGGACTTCCTACCGGGGAGCTGTTTTTT.

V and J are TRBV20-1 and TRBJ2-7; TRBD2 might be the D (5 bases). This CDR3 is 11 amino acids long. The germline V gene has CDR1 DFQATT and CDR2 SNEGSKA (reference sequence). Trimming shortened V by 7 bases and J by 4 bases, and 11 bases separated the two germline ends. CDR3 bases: TGCAGTGTGTCGGAGGAGTACGAGCAGTACTTC. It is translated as CSVSEEYEQYF.

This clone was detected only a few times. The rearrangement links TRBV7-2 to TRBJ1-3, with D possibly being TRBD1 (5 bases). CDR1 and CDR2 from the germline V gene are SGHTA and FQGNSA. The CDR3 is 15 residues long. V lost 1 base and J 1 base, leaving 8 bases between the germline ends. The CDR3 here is CASSLGQGSGNTIYF. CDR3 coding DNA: TGTGCCAGCAGCTTAGGGCAGGGATCTGGAAACACCATATATTTT.

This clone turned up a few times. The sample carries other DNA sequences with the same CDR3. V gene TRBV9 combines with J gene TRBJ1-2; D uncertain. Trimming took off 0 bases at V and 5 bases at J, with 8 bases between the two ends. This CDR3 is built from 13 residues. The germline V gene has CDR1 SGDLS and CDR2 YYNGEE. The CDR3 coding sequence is TGTGCCAGCAGCGTAGATGCGAATTATGGCTACACCTTC. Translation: CASSVDANYGYTF.

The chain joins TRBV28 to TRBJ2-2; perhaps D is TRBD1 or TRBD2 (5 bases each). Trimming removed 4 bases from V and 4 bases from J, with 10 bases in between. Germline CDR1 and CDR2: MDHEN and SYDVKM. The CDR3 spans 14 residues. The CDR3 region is CASSSGTFTGELFF. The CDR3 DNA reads TGTGCCAGCAGTTCCGGGACGTTCACCGGGGAGCTGTTTTTT.

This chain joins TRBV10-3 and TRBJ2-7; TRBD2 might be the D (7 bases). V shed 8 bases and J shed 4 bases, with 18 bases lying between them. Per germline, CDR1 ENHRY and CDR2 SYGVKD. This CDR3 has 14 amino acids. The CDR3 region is CAIAGAGEGYEQYF. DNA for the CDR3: TGTGCCATCGCGGGGGCGGGAGAAGGTTACGAGCAGTACTTC.

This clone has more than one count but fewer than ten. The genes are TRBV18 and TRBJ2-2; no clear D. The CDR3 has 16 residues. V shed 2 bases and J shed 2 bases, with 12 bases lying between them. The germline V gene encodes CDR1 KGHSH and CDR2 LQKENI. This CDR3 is CASSPSVTPNTGELFF. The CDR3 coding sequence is TGTGCCAGCTCACCATCTGTGACACCAAACACCGGGGAGCTGTTTTTT.

As DNA, the CDR3 is TGTGCCAGCAGCTTAGTTTTTCGTACAACGGGCACAGATACGCAGTATTTT. Its protein product is CASSLVFRTTGTDTQYF. The V gene is TRBV11-2, the J gene TRBJ2-3; D ambiguous. The V gene's germline CDR1 is SGHAT and CDR2 FQNNGV. The CDR3 is 17 residues long. Trimming shortened V by 1 base and J by 1 base, and 15 bases separated the two germline ends.

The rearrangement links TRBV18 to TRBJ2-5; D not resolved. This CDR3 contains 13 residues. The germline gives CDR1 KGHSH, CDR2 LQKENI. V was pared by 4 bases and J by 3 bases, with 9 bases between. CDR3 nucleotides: TGTGCCAGCTCACGATCAGAGGAAGAGACCCAGTACTTC. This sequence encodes CASSRSEEETQYF.

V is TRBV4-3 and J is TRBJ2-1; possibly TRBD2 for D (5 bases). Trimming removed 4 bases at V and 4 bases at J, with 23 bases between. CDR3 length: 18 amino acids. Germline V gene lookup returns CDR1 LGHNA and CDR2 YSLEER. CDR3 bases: TGCGCCAGCAGCCCGAGTGGGCGTGGCTTCGGCGGGTACAATGAGCAGTTCTTC. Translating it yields CASSPSGRGFGGYNEQFF.

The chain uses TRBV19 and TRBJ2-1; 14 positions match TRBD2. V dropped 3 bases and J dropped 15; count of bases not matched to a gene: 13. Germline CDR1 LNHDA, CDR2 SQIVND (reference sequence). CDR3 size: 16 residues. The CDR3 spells CASSMPGLAGAIQSFF. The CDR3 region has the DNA TGTGCCAGTAGTATGCCGGGACTAGCGGGAGCGATCCAGTCGTTCTTC.